This T cell receptor beta chain comes out of a study of T cell responses to AZD1222 COVID-19 vaccine. Overall study results and limits: Repertoire sampling was restricted to post-peak T cell response timepoints. Just a handful of AZD1222 recipients tested seropositive at baseline.

The CDR3 has 14 residues. Germline CDR1 is MNHEY and CDR2 is SVGEGT. The V and J ends lost 4 bases and 4 bases respectively, with 13 bases between them. The sample holds one count of this clone. Its antigen is unidentified. Clones were read by immunoSEQ multiplex PCR, and TCRdb kept only the in-frame ones, dropping some. The data hold about 200,000 clones, with approximately 94% observed a single time. The source of this sequence is an adult who received the MenACWY meningococcal vaccine as a control. Specimen: peripheral blood, collected 28 days after the second dose of the MenACWY control vaccine. V gene TRBV6-2 or TRBV6-3 combines with J gene TRBJ1-1; the D gene is possibly TRBD1 (5 bases). CDR3 sequence: CASSWGWGGTEAFF. In DNA, the CDR3 is TGTGCCAGCAGTTGGGGATGGGGGGGCACTGAAGCTTTCTTT.